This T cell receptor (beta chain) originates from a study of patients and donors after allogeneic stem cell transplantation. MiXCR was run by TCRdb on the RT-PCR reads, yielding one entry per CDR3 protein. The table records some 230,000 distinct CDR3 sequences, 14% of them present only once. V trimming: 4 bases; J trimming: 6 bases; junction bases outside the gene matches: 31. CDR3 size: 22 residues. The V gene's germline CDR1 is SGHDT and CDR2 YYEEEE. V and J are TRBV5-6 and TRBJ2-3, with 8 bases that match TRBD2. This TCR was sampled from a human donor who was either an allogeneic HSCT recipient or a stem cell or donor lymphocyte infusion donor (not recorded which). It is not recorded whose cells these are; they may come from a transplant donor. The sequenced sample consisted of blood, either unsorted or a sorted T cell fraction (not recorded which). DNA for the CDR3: TGTGCCAGCAGCACCAGACGCCTTTGGGTTTCCGAGCGGGGGAAGTATGGGGATACGCAGTATTTT. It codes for CASSTRRLWVSERGKYGDTQYF.